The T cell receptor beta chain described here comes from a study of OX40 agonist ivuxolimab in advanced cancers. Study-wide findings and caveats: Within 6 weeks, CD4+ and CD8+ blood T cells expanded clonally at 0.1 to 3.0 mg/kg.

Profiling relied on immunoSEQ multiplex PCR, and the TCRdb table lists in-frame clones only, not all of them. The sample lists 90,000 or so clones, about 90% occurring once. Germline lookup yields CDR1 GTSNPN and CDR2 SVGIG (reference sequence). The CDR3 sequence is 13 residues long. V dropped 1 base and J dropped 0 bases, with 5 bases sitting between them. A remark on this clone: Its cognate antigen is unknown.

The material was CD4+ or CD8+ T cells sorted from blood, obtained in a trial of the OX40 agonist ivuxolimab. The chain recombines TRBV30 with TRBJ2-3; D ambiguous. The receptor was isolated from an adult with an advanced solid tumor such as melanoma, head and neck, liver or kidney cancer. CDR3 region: CAWSAGSTDTQYF. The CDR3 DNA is TGTGCCTGGAGTGCCGGGAGCACAGATACGCAGTATTTT. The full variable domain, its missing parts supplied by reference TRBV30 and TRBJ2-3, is SQTIHQWPATLVQPVGSPLSLECTVEGTSNPNLYWYRQAAGRGLQLLFYSVGIGQISSEVPQNLSASRPQDRQFILSSKKLLLSDSGFYLCAWSAGSTDTQYFGPGTRLTVL.